The source of this T cell receptor beta chain is a study of T cell responses to AZD1222 COVID-19 vaccine. Study context: Combined were second doses at about 4 or about 12 weeks.

TCRdb's table, derived via immunoSEQ multiplex PCR, lists solely in-frame clones and lacks some. The table lists about 150,000 clones, around 87% of them singletons. General study findings and limits: There were mostly white British donors and more females than males, and clonal diversity was possibly underestimated. As reported, nearly half of all spike-specific TCRs target variant regions that are unmutated.

Regarding this clone: The antigen remains undetermined.

The TCR comes from an adult in good health. The sample consisted of peripheral blood, taken on day 0 of AZD1222 vaccination.

The CDR3 sequence is CASCTGGRGTEAFF. The CDR3 DNA reads TGTGCCAGTTGTACAGGGGGCAGGGGCACTGAAGCTTTCTTT. V and J are TRBV19 and TRBJ1-1; 9 positions match TRBD1. This CDR3 contains 14 residues. Germline loops: CDR1 LNHDA, CDR2 SQIVND (reference sequence). Germline trimming cut 8 bases from V and 4 bases from J; bases unmatched to any gene: 8.